This T cell receptor beta chain was sequenced during a study of blood T cell repertoires in COVID-19. The V gene's germline CDR1 is MNHNS and CDR2 SASEGT. Trimming removed 0 bases from V and 3 bases from J; junction bases left unmatched: 4. This CDR3 is 17 amino acids long. Profiling relied on immunoSEQ multiplex PCR, and the TCRdb table lists in-frame clones only, not all of them. The data hold 150,000 to 200,000 clones, with about 86% observed a single time. Specimen: peripheral blood. This sequence was found in a woman aged 70 to 79 with COVID-19, enrolled during active disease. The chain carries TRBV6-1 and TRBJ2-3; 12 nucleotides agree with TRBD2. The CDR3: CASSEAWLAGGTDTQYF. The DNA for the CDR3 is TGTGCCAGCAGTGAAGCGTGGCTAGCGGGGGGGACAGATACGCAGTATTTT.